These 5 T cell receptor beta chains share one sample of origin, sequenced in a study of Graves' ophthalmopathy and Graves' hyperthyroidism. The study amplified TCR beta CDR3 regions using RNA transcripts. Second-round multiplex PCR followed a first-round RT-PCR using HTBI primers. MiXCR, run by TCRdb on the multiplex PCR reads, gives a single entry per CDR3 protein. The table lists 500,000 to 800,000 distinct CDR3 sequences, under 50% of them singletons. The sample taken for sequencing was peripheral blood. The receptors were gathered from an adult man with Graves' ophthalmopathy.

At least ten counts were recorded for this clonotype. The V call is TRBV7-8, the J call TRBJ2-2; maybe TRBD1 (5 bases). The ends were cut back, 5 bases at V and 2 bases at J, with 15 bases in the middle. The CDR3 sequence is 16 residues long. Germline lookup yields CDR1 SGHVS and CDR2 FQNEAQ. The DNA for the CDR3 is TGTGCCAGCAGCCCCAGGGCAGGGATTAACACCGGGGAGCTGTTTTTT. Amino acids: CASSPRAGINTGELFF.

This clonotype was seen at least ten times. V and J are TRBV24-1 and TRBJ2-5; TRBD1 agrees at 9 bases. This CDR3 comprises 18 residues. In germline, CDR1 is KGHDR, CDR2 SFDVKD. The V segment lost 5 bases and the J segment 1 base; nucleotides outside the gene matches: 13. The CDR3 DNA reads as TGTGCCACCAGTGGCCCCCCTTACGGACAGGGGTCCCAAGAGACCCAGTACTTC. Its translation is CATSGPPYGQGSQETQYF.

This chain links TRBV11-2 with TRBJ1-2; no reliable D call. The CDR3 has 13 amino acids. The germline gives CDR1 SGHAT, CDR2 FQNNGV. Trimming stripped 4 bases from V and 4 bases from J, with 10 bases between. The CDR3, as DNA: TGTGCCAGCAGCTCGACCGCGTCCTATGGCTACACCTTC. This sequence encodes CASSSTASYGYTF.

The gene calls are TRBV5-1 and TRBJ2-7; D ambiguous. The V end lost 1 base, the J end lost 9 bases, and 11 bases lay between the germline ends. The CDR3 totals 12 residues. Germline V gene data show CDR1 as SGHRS and CDR2 as YFSETQ. For the CDR3, the DNA is TGCGCCAGCAGCTTGTTTCGGACCGGGCAGTACTTC. This codes for CASSLFRTGQYF. Variable domain in full (rest from reference TRBV5-1 and TRBJ2-7): KAGVTQTPRYLIKTRGQQVTLSCSPISGHRSVSWYQQTPGQGLQFLFEYFSETQRNKGNFPGRFSGRQFSNSRSEMNVSTLELGDSALYLCASSLFRTGQYFGPGTRLTVT.

This clonotype was seen a handful of times. Relative to the germline gene, one junction end is altered; a read error may explain this. V usage is TRBV10-3 and J usage is TRBJ1-5; 7 positions agree with TRBD1. This CDR3 is 17 amino acids long. CDR1 and CDR2 (germline): ENHRY, SYGVKD. The CDR3 DNA follows: TGTGCCAGCAGTGAAGCGGGACAGAGTTATAGCAATCAGCCCCAGCATTTT. Residues: CASSEAGQSYSNQPQHF.